This is a list of T cell receptor beta chains from one sample in a study of identical twins. TCRdb processed the 5' RACE reads anew with MiXCR; each CDR3 protein has one entry. The data show 240,000 or so distinct CDR3 sequences, roughly 13% seen once. The data were also submitted as part of a second study, on yellow fever vaccine responses in identical twins.

Specimen: memory (CD45RO+) T cells sorted from blood. The source of these receptors is a young woman in good health. Both conserved end residues are part of each CDR3. Fields, in order: J gene, D gene, clone size, V gene, CDR3 protein, CDR3 DNA. A D gene is named only where the DNA matches it firmly. Some rows mark clone size as missing; the rest say once, few, many or name a class of expanded clone.

J gene: TRBJ2-7
D gene: TRBD2
clone size: -
V gene: TRBV20-1
CDR3 protein: CSAAILAGGYEQYF
CDR3 DNA: TGCAGTGCGGCAATACTAGCGGGAGGCTACGAGCAGTACTTC

J gene: TRBJ2-1
D gene: TRBD2
clone size: -
V gene: TRBV4-1
CDR3 protein: CASSQGTSGTIQAEQFF
CDR3 DNA: TGCGCCAGCAGCCAAGGGACTAGCGGAACCATCCAGGCTGAGCAGTTCTTC

J gene: TRBJ1-2
D gene: -
clone size: -
V gene: TRBV29-1
CDR3 protein: CSVGTGTNYGYTF
CDR3 DNA: TGCAGCGTTGGAACAGGGACTAACTATGGCTACACCTTC

J gene: TRBJ2-1
D gene: TRBD2
clone size: many
V gene: TRBV20-1
CDR3 protein: CSASLAANHNEQFF
CDR3 DNA: TGCAGTGCTAGTCTAGCGGCCAACCACAATGAGCAGTTCTTC

J gene: TRBJ2-1
D gene: TRBD2
clone size: many
V gene: TRBV14
CDR3 protein: CASSPRGGLVGNEQFF
CDR3 DNA: TGTGCCAGCAGCCCTAGGGGGGGACTAGTTGGAAATGAGCAGTTCTTC

J gene: TRBJ1-4
D gene: -
clone size: -
V gene: TRBV2
CDR3 protein: CASRGNRAYNEKLFF
CDR3 DNA: TGTGCCAGCAGGGGCAACAGGGCGTATAATGAAAAACTGTTTTTT

J gene: TRBJ1-2
D gene: TRBD1
clone size: -
V gene: TRBV7-8
CDR3 protein: CASSFLQGAPLYGYTF
CDR3 DNA: TGTGCCAGCAGCTTTCTACAGGGGGCGCCCCTCTATGGCTACACCTTC

J gene: TRBJ2-1
D gene: -
clone size: few
V gene: TRBV27
CDR3 protein: CASSSTVGVNEQFF
CDR3 DNA: TGTGCCAGCAGTTCGACAGTTGGGGTCAATGAGCAGTTCTTC

J gene: TRBJ2-1
D gene: -
clone size: many
V gene: TRBV20-1
CDR3 protein: CSARLANEQFF
CDR3 DNA: TGCAGTGCTAGACTAGCAAATGAGCAGTTCTTC

J gene: TRBJ1-3
D gene: -
clone size: many
V gene: TRBV10-3
CDR3 protein: CAIGTGSGNTIYF
CDR3 DNA: TGTGCCATCGGTACAGGGTCTGGAAACACCATATATTTT

J gene: TRBJ2-3
D gene: -
clone size: -
V gene: TRBV2
CDR3 protein: CASSLRGGITDTQYF
CDR3 DNA: TGTGCCAGCAGTTTAAGGGGCGGGATCACAGATACGCAGTATTTT

J gene: TRBJ1-2
D gene: -
clone size: few
V gene: TRBV20-1
CDR3 protein: CSASRGSVGVGGYTF
CDR3 DNA: TGCAGTGCTAGTCGGGGGTCCGTTGGGGTCGGAGGCTACACCTTC

J gene: TRBJ2-1
D gene: -
clone size: -
V gene: TRBV30
CDR3 protein: CAWSVRMADEQFF
CDR3 DNA: TGTGCCTGGAGTGTACGGATGGCAGATGAGCAGTTCTTC

J gene: TRBJ2-7
D gene: -
clone size: few
V gene: TRBV6-6
CDR3 protein: CASSTQENHEQYF
CDR3 DNA: TGTGCCAGCAGTACTCAGGAGAACCACGAGCAGTACTTC

J gene: TRBJ1-1
D gene: TRBD1
clone size: -
V gene: TRBV20-1
CDR3 protein: CSATTGDSTEAFF
CDR3 DNA: TGCAGTGCCACAACAGGGGATAGCACTGAAGCTTTCTTT

J gene: TRBJ2-3
D gene: TRBD2
clone size: few
V gene: TRBV20-1
CDR3 protein: CSARIFELAGNTDTQYF
CDR3 DNA: TGCAGTGCTAGGATCTTCGAACTAGCGGGAAACACAGATACGCAGTATTTT

J gene: TRBJ2-7
D gene: TRBD2
clone size: -
V gene: TRBV3-1
CDR3 protein: CASSQEASGGLQYF
CDR3 DNA: TGTGCCAGCAGCCAAGAGGCTAGCGGGGGTTTGCAGTACTTC

J gene: TRBJ2-1
D gene: TRBD1
clone size: once
V gene: TRBV5-5
CDR3 protein: CASSGDRGNNEQFF
CDR3 DNA: TGTGCCAGCAGCGGGGACAGGGGGAACAATGAGCAGTTCTTC

J gene: TRBJ2-7
D gene: -
clone size: -
V gene: TRBV11-1
CDR3 protein: CASSSQDRGQYF
CDR3 DNA: TGTGCCAGCAGCTCGCAGGATCGGGGGCAGTACTTC

J gene: TRBJ1-1
D gene: -
clone size: few
V gene: TRBV28
CDR3 protein: CASSRRGNTEAFF
CDR3 DNA: TGTGCCAGCAGCCGAAGGGGGAACACTGAAGCTTTCTTT

J gene: TRBJ2-7
D gene: -
clone size: few
V gene: TRBV24-1
CDR3 protein: CATSGRITGEQYF
CDR3 DNA: TGTGCCACCAGTGGTCGGATAACCGGGGAGCAGTACTTC

J gene: TRBJ2-7
D gene: -
clone size: few
V gene: TRBV5-5
CDR3 protein: CASIRTGSSYEQYF
CDR3 DNA: TGTGCCAGCATTCGCACGGGGAGCTCCTACGAGCAGTACTTC

J gene: TRBJ2-1
D gene: -
clone size: -
V gene: TRBV5-6
CDR3 protein: CASSYLPRSSYNEQFF
CDR3 DNA: TGTGCCAGCAGCTACCTCCCCAGGAGCTCCTACAATGAGCAGTTCTTC

J gene: TRBJ1-4
D gene: TRBD1
clone size: -
V gene: TRBV5-1
CDR3 protein: CASSGGTGGIPRLFF
CDR3 DNA: TGCGCCAGCAGCGGTGGGACAGGCGGGATTCCCCGACTGTTTTTT

J gene: TRBJ2-7
D gene: -
clone size: many
V gene: TRBV7-3
CDR3 protein: CASSLGGTAYEQYF
CDR3 DNA: TGTGCCAGCAGCTTAGGCGGGACAGCCTACGAGCAGTACTTC

J gene: TRBJ2-5
D gene: TRBD1
clone size: many
V gene: TRBV5-6
CDR3 protein: CASSPGQGKTQYF
CDR3 DNA: TGTGCCAGCAGCCCGGGACAGGGGAAGACCCAGTACTTC

J gene: TRBJ2-5
D gene: TRBD2
clone size: -
V gene: TRBV20-1
CDR3 protein: CCARDRTSGVMETQYF
CDR3 DNA: TGCTGTGCTAGAGATAGGACTAGCGGGGTGATGGAGACCCAGTACTTC

J gene: TRBJ1-5
D gene: -
clone size: few
V gene: TRBV20-1
CDR3 protein: CSASVFGQPQHF
CDR3 DNA: TGCAGTGCTAGTGTCTTCGGTCAGCCCCAGCATTTT

J gene: TRBJ2-2
D gene: -
clone size: many
V gene: TRBV29-1
CDR3 protein: CSVEAGYTGELFF
CDR3 DNA: TGCAGCGTTGAGGCAGGGTACACCGGGGAGCTGTTTTTT

J gene: TRBJ2-1
D gene: -
clone size: -
V gene: TRBV4-3
CDR3 protein: CASSQGALKGNEQFF
CDR3 DNA: TGCGCCAGCAGCCAAGGGGCCCTCAAGGGGAATGAGCAGTTCTTC

J gene: TRBJ1-6
D gene: -
clone size: few
V gene: TRBV12-3/TRBV12-4
CDR3 protein: CASSLAGGADSPLHF
CDR3 DNA: TGTGCCAGCAGTCTGGCGGGGGGGGCCGATTCACCCCTCCACTTT

J gene: TRBJ1-4
D gene: -
clone size: -
V gene: TRBV10-3
CDR3 protein: CAIRAGTDNEKLFF
CDR3 DNA: TGTGCCATCAGGGCCGGGACGGATAATGAAAAACTGTTTTTT

J gene: TRBJ2-3
D gene: -
clone size: -
V gene: TRBV25-1
CDR3 protein: CASSEWVTDTQYF
CDR3 DNA: TGTGCCAGCAGTGAATGGGTGACAGATACGCAGTATTTT

J gene: TRBJ2-1
D gene: TRBD2
clone size: many
V gene: TRBV19
CDR3 protein: CASRRASGSYNEQFF
CDR3 DNA: TGTGCCAGTAGAAGGGCTAGCGGGTCTTACAATGAGCAGTTCTTC

J gene: TRBJ1-1
D gene: -
clone size: -
V gene: TRBV19
CDR3 protein: CASSPLSNTEAFF
CDR3 DNA: TGTGCCAGTAGTCCCCTGTCGAACACTGAAGCTTTCTTT

J gene: TRBJ2-3
D gene: TRBD2
clone size: few
V gene: TRBV20-1
CDR3 protein: CSALGLAGTDTQYF
CDR3 DNA: TGCAGTGCCCTGGGACTAGCGGGCACAGATACGCAGTATTTT

J gene: TRBJ2-7
D gene: -
clone size: -
V gene: TRBV5-6
CDR3 protein: CASSLAKHYEQYF
CDR3 DNA: TGTGCCAGCAGCTTGGCCAAGCACTACGAGCAGTACTTC